The 26 T cell receptor beta chains listed next were all sequenced from one sample in a study of shared clonotypes between healthy human individuals. Sequenced by immunoSEQ multiplex PCR; TCRdb stores in-frame clones only, minus some. The sample contains around 560,000 clones, approximately 95% of which appear only once. It was CD45RO-negative cells, positively selected for CCR7, that made up naive CD8 cells, with terminally differentiated effector memory CD45RA+ cells excluded. The sequencing sample was made of naive CD8+ T cells sorted from blood. Every receptor here comes from a woman aged 30 to 39 in good health.

The gene calls are TRBV9 and TRBJ2-1; 8 bases line up with TRBD1. J was trimmed by 6 bases and V by 4 bases; bases with no gene match: 6. Germline V CDR1 and CDR2: SGDLS, YYNGEE. There are 14 residues in the CDR3. The CDR3 reads CASSPGQGVNEQFF. CDR3 bases: TGTGCCAGCAGCCCTGGACAGGGAGTCAATGAGCAGTTCTTC.

The J gene is TRBJ2-7, the V gene TRBV2; a possible D gene is TRBD2 (5 bases). Trimming shortened V by 2 bases and J by 4 bases, and 6 bases separated the two germline ends. CDR1 and CDR2 (germline): SNHLY, FYNNEI. The CDR3 has 12 amino acids. CDR3 residues: CASSEWEYEQYF. Here the CDR3 DNA reads TGTGCCAGCAGTGAATGGGAGTACGAGCAGTACTTC.

In DNA, the CDR3 is TGCAGCTCACGGGACACCGAAGAGACCCAGTACTTC. This encodes CSSRDTEETQYF. This chain connects TRBV29-1 to TRBJ2-5; tentative D call: TRBD1 (6 bases). V was pared by 8 bases and J by 3 bases, with 13 bases between. The CDR3 totals 12 residues. CDR1 is SQVTM, CDR2 ANQGSEA, per germline.

The chain combines TRBV15 with TRBJ1-4, with D perhaps TRBD1 (6 bases). Trimming stripped 1 base from V and 6 bases from J, with 15 bases between. Germline V gives CDR1 LNHNV, CDR2 YYDKDF (reference sequence). The CDR3 length is 16 residues. The CDR3 spells CATSRAAGELDEKLFF. For the CDR3, the DNA is TGTGCCACCAGCAGAGCAGCAGGGGAATTGGATGAAAAACTGTTTTTT.

The chain combines TRBV4-2 with TRBJ2-1, with 8 positions matching TRBD2. CDR1 and CDR2 from the germline V gene are LGHNA and YNFKEQ. The CDR3 loop spans 13 amino acids. V lost 1 base to trimming and J lost 15 bases; unmatched junction nucleotides: 8. CDR3 DNA: TGTGCCAGCAGCCAAGGGGGGACTAGGGAACTGTTCTTC. Translating it yields CASSQGGTRELFF.

This chain connects TRBV27 to TRBJ1-5; tentative D call: TRBD1 (5 bases). Germline V gene lookup returns CDR1 MNHEY and CDR2 SMNVEV (reference sequence). This CDR3 region has 13 residues. Deletions cut 4 bases from V and 7 bases from J, with 11 bases between. CDR3 in DNA: TGTGCCAGCAGTTATCAGGGTGGGCAGCCCCAGCATTTT. Translation gives CASSYQGGQPQHF.

This clone was counted a single time. The V call is TRBV7-9, the J call TRBJ1-3; no definite D call. The CDR3 consists of 16 residues. V was clipped by 5 bases and J by 0 bases, with 14 bases between them. Germline CDR1 SEHNR, CDR2 FQNEAQ (reference sequence). CDR3 nucleotide sequence: TGTGCCAGCAGCGCCTCCAAAGGGTACTCTGGAAACACCATATATTTT. It codes for CASSASKGYSGNTIYF.

In its sample, this clone was seen once. The chain has TRBV6-5 and TRBJ1-3, with 7 bases aligning to TRBD1. With 5 bases clipped from V and 2 bases from J, the junction kept 3 bases outside the gene matches. This CDR3 spans 14 amino acids. The germline V gene encodes CDR1 MNHEY and CDR2 SVGAGI. The CDR3 region is CASSTTGAGNTIYF. The CDR3 DNA reads TGTGCCAGCAGTACAACAGGGGCTGGAAACACCATATATTTT.

The chain uses TRBV27 and TRBJ2-7; 10 bases agree with TRBD1. Germline CDR1 reads MNHEY; CDR2 reads SMNVEV (reference sequence). This CDR3 contains 15 residues. V lost 2 bases, J lost 3 bases, and 4 bases stayed unmatched. CDR3 loop: CASSLGTGEYYEQYF. In nucleotides, the CDR3 is TGTGCCAGCAGTTTAGGGACAGGGGAATACTACGAGCAGTACTTC.

V gene TRBV25-1 combines with J gene TRBJ2-7; D unresolved. Germline CDR1 and CDR2: MGHDK and SYGVNS. The CDR3 length is 16 residues. The germline V and J ends were trimmed by 1 base and 1 base, with 14 bases remaining between them. CDR3 protein: CASSELSESFSYEQYF. CDR3 in DNA: TGTGCCAGCAGTGAATTGTCCGAGAGTTTTTCCTACGAGCAGTACTTC.

V gene TRBV25-1 combines with J gene TRBJ2-1; D gene uncertain. The CDR3 spans 15 residues. V dropped 4 bases and J dropped 2 bases, with 12 bases sitting between them. Germline assignment: CDR1 MGHDK and CDR2 SYGVNS. The CDR3 nucleotides read TGTGCCAGCAGTGGGGATGGCGGTACCTACAATGAGCAGTTCTTC. It encodes CASSGDGGTYNEQFF.

The V and J genes are TRBV13 and TRBJ2-1; TRBD2 matches at 8 bases. V was pared by 6 bases and J by 6 bases, with 7 bases of the junction left unmatched. The germline CDR1 and CDR2 sequences are PRHDT and FYEKMQ (reference sequence). The CDR3 length is 14 residues. The CDR3 nucleotides read TGTGCCAGCAGTTATAGCGGGGACATCAATGAGCAGTTCTTC. This gives the protein CASSYSGDINEQFF. Full variable domain (remainder filled in from reference TRBV13 and TRBJ2-1): AAGVIQSPRHLIKEKRETATLKCYPIPRHDTVYWYQQGPGQDPQFLISFYEKMQSDKGSIPDRFSAQQFSDYHSELNMSSLELGDSALYFCASSYSGDINEQFFGPGTRLTVL.

V and J are TRBV28 and TRBJ2-3; 7 nucleotides agree with TRBD1. There are 15 residues in the CDR3. CDR1 and CDR2 (germline): MDHEN, SYDVKM. The junction had 9 bases not matched to a gene; V was cut back by 6 bases and J by 3 bases. The CDR3 coding sequence is TGTGCCAGCAGAACCGGGACAGCCTTTACAGATACGCAGTATTTT. This encodes CASRTGTAFTDTQYF.

The chain employs TRBV5-6 and TRBJ2-2; 7 bases map to TRBD2. The CDR3 sequence is 16 residues long. The ends lost 6 bases at V and 3 bases at J; junction bases unmatched: 11. Germline CDR1 SGHDT, CDR2 YYEEEE. CDR3 in amino acids: CASNFVMREHTGELFF. In DNA, the CDR3 is TGTGCCAGCAACTTTGTTATGCGGGAGCACACCGGGGAGCTGTTTTTT.

This sequence joins TRBV7-9 and TRBJ2-7; 13 bases map to TRBD2. The J segment lost 5 bases and the V segment lost 4 bases, leaving 8 bases of the junction unmatched. The CDR3 spans 16 residues. The germline CDR1 and CDR2 sequences are SEHNR and FQNEAQ (reference sequence). DNA for the CDR3: TGTGCCAGCAGCTCGCTAAGGACTAGCGGGAGCGACGAGCAGTACTTC. It codes for CASSSLRTSGSDEQYF.

V gene TRBV6-5 combines with J gene TRBJ2-7; no firm D call. Germline assignment: CDR1 MNHEY and CDR2 SVGAGI. Trimming stripped 2 bases from V and 4 bases from J, with 9 bases between. The CDR3 is made up of 13 amino acids. The CDR3 nucleotides read TGTGCCAGCAGTTACAATCCCCGGTACGAGCAGTACTTC. It codes for CASSYNPRYEQYF.

V usage is TRBV6-1 and J usage is TRBJ2-7; D is ambiguous. CDR3 length: 15 amino acids. V lost 1 base, J lost 1 base, and 11 bases lay in between. The germline CDR1 and CDR2 sequences are MNHNS and SASEGT. Here the CDR3 DNA reads TGTGCCAGCAGTGAAGGTAGTGTCGGATCCTACGAGCAGTACTTC. Amino acids: CASSEGSVGSYEQYF.

The chain is built from TRBV9 and TRBJ2-7; no reliable D call. Germline loops: CDR1 SGDLS, CDR2 YYNGEE. The CDR3 consists of 14 residues. Trimming left V 0 bases short and J 0 bases short, with 7 bases between. Written as DNA, the CDR3 is TGTGCCAGCAGCGTAGAAGCCAGCTCCTACGAGCAGTACTTC. It specifies CASSVEASSYEQYF.

The rearrangement uses TRBV14 and TRBJ2-7, with no clear D. The length of the CDR3 is 15 residues. V lost 1 base to trimming and J lost 6 bases, with 16 bases between them. CDR1 is SGHDN and CDR2 is FVKESK in the germline V gene. Here the CDR3 DNA reads TGTGCCAGCAGCCAAGTAGGCCCAGTTACTCGCGAGCAGTACTTC. This translates into CASSQVGPVTREQYF.

The J gene is TRBJ2-7, the V gene TRBV29-1, with TRBD2 as a possible D gene (6 bases). The germline V and J ends were trimmed by 6 bases and 4 bases, with 16 bases remaining between them. The germline CDR1 and CDR2 sequences are SQVTM and ANQGSEA. The CDR3 has 13 residues. CDR3 DNA: TGCAGCGTAGGACCTAGGAGGGGATACGAGCAGTACTTC. Translation: CSVGPRRGYEQYF.

The rearrangement links TRBV28 to TRBJ2-7, with TRBD2 identical over 10 bases. The CDR3 is 14 residues long. Germline lookup yields CDR1 MDHEN and CDR2 SYDVKM. J lost 4 bases, V lost 6 bases, and 6 bases had no gene match. The CDR3 loop reads CASRVAGGGYEQYF. CDR3 DNA: TGTGCCAGCAGAGTAGCGGGAGGTGGATACGAGCAGTACTTC. The variable domain in full, completed from reference TRBV28 and TRBJ2-7, reads DVKVTQSSRYLVKRTGEKVFLECVQDMDHENMFWYRQDPGLGLRLIYFSYDVKMKEKGDIPEGYSVSREKKERFSLILESASTNQTSMYLCASRVAGGGYEQYFGPGTRLTVT.

This rearrangement joins TRBV7-9 to TRBJ1-5; D perhaps matches TRBD1 (6 bases). The CDR3 is made up of 17 amino acids. Trimming shortened V by 0 bases and J by 5 bases, and 17 bases separated the two germline ends. The germline V gene encodes CDR1 SEHNR and CDR2 FQNEAQ (reference sequence). CDR3 protein: CASSLAGDGGTYQPQHF. As DNA, the CDR3 is TGTGCCAGCAGCTTAGCCGGGGACGGGGGCACGTATCAGCCCCAGCATTTT.

This clone was seen just once. The chain carries TRBV19 and TRBJ1-5; no reliable D call. Germline CDR1 reads LNHDA; CDR2 reads SQIVND (reference sequence). Trimming cost V 8 bases and J 2 bases, with 13 bases left between them. This CDR3 has 14 residues. The DNA of the CDR3 is TGTGCCAGTCAGAGATCCGATGGCAATCAGCCCCAGCATTTT. Translating gives CASQRSDGNQPQHF.

CDR3 protein: CASPGGTGELFF. CDR3 DNA sequence: TGTGCCAGCCCGGGGGGGACCGGGGAGCTGTTTTTT. This chain uses TRBV6-1 with TRBJ2-2, with 8 bases lining up with TRBD2. The germline V gene encodes CDR1 MNHNS and CDR2 SASEGT. The CDR3 consists of 12 residues. V shed 8 bases and J 5 bases; nucleotides not matched to a gene: 1.

The rearrangement joins TRBV7-9 to TRBJ2-5, with 7 nucleotides matching TRBD2. The CDR3 is made up of 15 amino acids. V gave up 3 bases and J gave up 0 bases; unmatched junction bases: 4. Germline CDR1 reads SEHNR; CDR2 reads FQNEAQ (reference sequence). The CDR3 loop is CASSFGLADQETQYF. CDR3 sequence (DNA): TGTGCCAGCAGCTTTGGCCTAGCGGACCAAGAGACCCAGTACTTC.

V gene TRBV10-2 combines with J gene TRBJ2-2; unclear D gene. V was shortened by 6 bases and J by 3 bases, with 2 bases between the two germline ends. The CDR3 runs 11 residues. Per the germline V gene, CDR1 is WSHSY and CDR2 is SAAADI. CDR3 sequence: CASRYTGELFF. The DNA for the CDR3 is TGCGCCAGCAGATACACCGGGGAGCTGTTTTTT.